The 22 T cell receptor beta chains presented below share a single source sample, sequenced in a study of OX40 agonist ivuxolimab in advanced cancers. Clones were sequenced by immunoSEQ multiplex PCR, and TCRdb holds only the in-frame ones, with some missing. The data show 48,000 or so clones, with about 90% seen just once and roughly 48% held by the top ten. The specimen comprised CD4+ or CD8+ T cells sorted from blood, sampled in a trial of the OX40 agonist ivuxolimab. These TCRs come from an adult with an advanced solid tumor such as melanoma, head and neck, liver or kidney cancer.

V gene TRBV18 combines with J gene TRBJ1-1; unclear D gene. Germline CDR1 reads KGHSH; CDR2 reads LQKENI. V shed 0 bases and J shed 4 bases, with 6 bases lying between them. The CDR3 runs 13 residues. CDR3 DNA: TGTGCCAGCTCACCACCGGTGGGCACTGAAGCTTTCTTT. It specifies CASSPPVGTEAFF.

This clone has just one count. The chain uses TRBV27 and TRBJ2-1, with D maybe TRBD2 (6 bases). The germline V and J ends were trimmed by 2 bases and 2 bases, with 10 bases remaining between them. This CDR3 is 15 amino acids long. The germline V gene encodes CDR1 MNHEY and CDR2 SMNVEV (reference sequence). DNA of the CDR3: TGTGCCAGCAGTTTAGGGACTCAGACCTACAATGAGCAGTTCTTC. This codes for CASSLGTQTYNEQFF.

The J gene is TRBJ2-1, the V gene TRBV7-6; 9 bases align to TRBD1. Germline loops: CDR1 SGHVS, CDR2 FNYEAQ. The V gene end was trimmed by 4 bases and the J gene end by 4 bases; junction bases not matched to a gene: 5. The CDR3 runs to 15 residues. CDR3 loop: CASSSGTGWYNEQFF. DNA for the CDR3: TGTGCCAGCAGCTCCGGGACAGGGTGGTACAATGAGCAGTTCTTC.

In its sample, this clone was seen once. The chain is built from TRBV9 and TRBJ2-2; 14 nucleotides line up with TRBD2. After removal of 6 bases from V and 5 bases from J, the junction contained 3 bases not matched to a gene. The CDR3 length is 15 residues. Germline V gene sequence: CDR1 SGDLS, CDR2 YYNGEE. CDR3 amino acids: CASTRTSGGTGELFF. CDR3 nucleotide sequence: TGTGCCAGCACCAGGACTAGCGGGGGGACCGGGGAGCTGTTTTTT.

V is TRBV29-1 and J is TRBJ2-7; 14 bases agree with TRBD2. Trimming removed 3 bases from V and 2 bases from J; junction bases left unmatched: 0. The germline V gene has CDR1 SQVTM and CDR2 ANQGSEA. CDR3 size: 14 residues. The CDR3 sequence: CSVEGLAGAYEQYF. For the CDR3, the DNA is TGCAGCGTTGAGGGACTAGCGGGGGCCTACGAGCAGTACTTC.

The CDR3 protein is CASSLQQVTGYTF. CDR3 nucleotides: TGTGCCAGCAGTTTACAACAAGTAACTGGCTACACCTTC. The chain combines TRBV28 with TRBJ1-2; unclear D gene. The CDR3 sequence is 13 residues long. Per the germline V gene, CDR1 is MDHEN and CDR2 is SYDVKM. Trimming removed 2 bases from V and 7 bases from J, with 11 bases in between.

The chain joins TRBV7-8 to TRBJ1-4, with 10 bases matching TRBD1. Per the germline V gene, CDR1 is SGHVS and CDR2 is FQNEAQ. The CDR3 runs to 18 residues. V dropped 1 base and J dropped 6; count of bases not matched to a gene: 11. This CDR3 reads CASSLVGQGVAFDEKLFF. Here the CDR3 DNA reads TGTGCCAGCAGCTTAGTTGGACAGGGGGTCGCCTTCGATGAAAAACTGTTTTTT.

The count of this clone is one. This rearrangement joins TRBV9 to TRBJ2-1; possible D gene TRBD1, 6 bases. Per germline, CDR1 SGDLS and CDR2 YYNGEE. This CDR3 has 15 residues. The V gene lost 0 bases and the J gene lost 5 bases, with 12 bases spanning the gap. The CDR3 reads CASSVDRATNNEQFF. The CDR3 DNA is TGTGCCAGCAGCGTAGACAGGGCTACTAACAATGAGCAGTTCTTC. The variable domain in full, completed from reference TRBV9 and TRBJ2-1, reads DSGVTQTPKHLITATGQRVTLRCSPRSGDLSVYWYQQSLDQGLQFLIQYYNGEERAKGNILERFSAQQFPDLHSELNLSSLELGDSALYFCASSVDRATNNEQFFGPGTRLTVL.

The chain employs TRBV27 and TRBJ2-1, with 7 positions matching TRBD1. Trimming removed 5 bases from V and 10 bases from J; junction bases left unmatched: 14. CDR1 is MNHEY and CDR2 is SMNVEV in the germline V gene (reference sequence). The CDR3 is made up of 15 amino acids. CDR3 DNA sequence: TGTGCCAGCAGTGGGCCGGGACAGAGACCTTACGAGCAGTTCTTC. Protein: CASSGPGQRPYEQFF.

This chain links TRBV7-9 with TRBJ2-3; D not resolved. Germline assignment: CDR1 SEHNR and CDR2 FQNEAQ (reference sequence). V lost 4 bases, J lost 4 bases, and 12 bases lay in between. The length of the CDR3 is 14 residues. Written as DNA, the CDR3 is TGTGCCAGCAGCTACCAGTTTTTAGCAGATACGCAGTATTTT. It codes for CASSYQFLADTQYF.

The rearrangement links TRBV28 to TRBJ2-7; TRBD2 matches at 11 bases. Germline loops: CDR1 MDHEN, CDR2 SYDVKM. Losses at the gene ends were 5 bases for V and 6 bases for J; bases not matched to a gene: 15. The CDR3 spans 17 residues. The CDR3 nucleotides are TGTGCCAGCAGTACCACTAGCGGGGGACTGAAAAGGGGCGAGCAGTACTTC. It is translated as CASSTTSGGLKRGEQYF.

The chain carries TRBV7-9 and TRBJ1-1; unclear D gene. Germline lookup yields CDR1 SEHNR and CDR2 FQNEAQ (reference sequence). V lost 5 bases, J lost 1 base, and 11 bases lay in between. This CDR3 region has 14 residues. The CDR3 coding sequence is TGTGCCAGCAGCCCCCAGGTGGGGAACACTGAAGCTTTCTTT. Amino acid sequence: CASSPQVGNTEAFF.

V is TRBV13 and J is TRBJ2-1; possibly TRBD1 for D (6 bases). The CDR3 has 16 residues. Germline CDR1 PRHDT, CDR2 FYEKMQ (reference sequence). V gave up 5 bases and J gave up 5 bases, with 19 bases separating them. The CDR3 sequence is CASSPRTVDNHNEQFF. Written as DNA, the CDR3 is TGTGCCAGCAGCCCAAGGACAGTAGATAACCACAATGAGCAGTTCTTC.

This chain joins TRBV18 and TRBJ2-1, with TRBD2 identical over 7 bases. The CDR3 runs 13 residues. The V and J ends lost 2 bases and 9 bases, in that order; junction bases with no gene match: 4. Germline V gives CDR1 KGHSH, CDR2 LQKENI. For the CDR3, the DNA is TGTGCCAGCTCACCAAGCGGGGTGGCTGAGCAGTTCTTC. Translation: CASSPSGVAEQFF.

This clone came up once. The chain combines TRBV7-6 with TRBJ2-1; D is unresolved. Trimming removed 5 bases at V and 0 bases at J, with 11 bases between. The germline V gene encodes CDR1 SGHVS and CDR2 FNYEAQ. CDR3 length equals 15 residues. The CDR3 reads CASSQATTSYNEQFF. The CDR3 coding sequence is TGTGCCAGCAGCCAGGCTACTACCTCCTACAATGAGCAGTTCTTC.

This clone has a handful of counts. The chain joins TRBV4-1 to TRBJ1-3, with 10 bases fitting TRBD1. Germline V CDR1 and CDR2: MGHRA, YSYEKL. V gave up 6 bases and J gave up 4 bases; unmatched junction bases: 3. This CDR3 has 14 amino acids. The CDR3 sequence is CASSPDRGGNTIYF. CDR3 bases: TGCGCCAGCAGTCCGGACAGGGGGGGAAACACCATATATTTT.

This clone was counted a single time. V is TRBV28 and J is TRBJ1-2, with D perhaps matching TRBD1 (6 bases). The CDR3 covers 15 residues. Trimming removed 1 base at V and 4 bases at J, with 13 bases between. Germline-derived CDR1 and CDR2 are MDHEN and SYDVKM. CDR3 loop: CASSLSTGITYGYTF. The DNA for the CDR3 is TGTGCCAGCAGTTTATCCACAGGGATTACCTATGGCTACACCTTC.

The chain is built from TRBV6-6 and TRBJ1-6; D not resolved. CDR3 length equals 12 residues. Germline V gene data show CDR1 as MNHNY and CDR2 as SVGAGI (reference sequence). V dropped 9 bases and J dropped 11 bases, with 14 bases sitting between them. This CDR3 reads CASWDPSTPLHF. CDR3 DNA sequence: TGTGCCAGTTGGGATCCTTCGACACCCCTCCACTTT.

This chain connects TRBV6-5 to TRBJ2-1; D is uncertain. CDR3 size: 14 residues. Germline CDR1 reads MNHEY; CDR2 reads SVGAGI. Trimming stripped 5 bases from V and 0 bases from J, with 8 bases between. This chain's CDR3 is CASSGDRSYNEQFF. CDR3 nucleotides: TGTGCCAGCAGTGGCGACCGCTCCTACAATGAGCAGTTCTTC.

This CDR3 is CASSLVALTSETQYF. The CDR3 region has the DNA TGTGCCAGCAGCTTAGTAGCGTTGACGTCTGAGACCCAGTACTTC. This sequence joins TRBV7-9 and TRBJ2-5, with a weak D call TRBD2 (5 bases). This CDR3 is 15 amino acids long. Looked up from germline, CDR1 is SEHNR and CDR2 is FQNEAQ (reference sequence). The germline V and J ends were trimmed by 1 base and 5 bases, with 14 bases remaining between them.

This clone has only a few counts. The rearrangement joins TRBV2 to TRBJ1-1; D is ambiguous. The length of the CDR3 is 12 residues. The germline gives CDR1 SNHLY, CDR2 FYNNEI. Deletions cut 6 bases from V and 3 bases from J, with 8 bases between. This CDR3 reads CASSVADTEAFF. The CDR3 DNA reads as TGTGCCAGCAGCGTCGCTGACACTGAAGCTTTCTTT.

The rearrangement links TRBV7-9 to TRBJ2-5; either TRBD1 or TRBD2 may fit D (5 bases each). The V gene's germline CDR1 is SEHNR and CDR2 FQNEAQ (reference sequence). This CDR3 has 14 residues. Trimming removed 4 bases at V and 2 bases at J, with 11 bases between. CDR3 DNA: TGTGCCAGCAGCTCCGCCGAGGGGCAAGAGACCCAGTACTTC. Its protein product is CASSSAEGQETQYF.